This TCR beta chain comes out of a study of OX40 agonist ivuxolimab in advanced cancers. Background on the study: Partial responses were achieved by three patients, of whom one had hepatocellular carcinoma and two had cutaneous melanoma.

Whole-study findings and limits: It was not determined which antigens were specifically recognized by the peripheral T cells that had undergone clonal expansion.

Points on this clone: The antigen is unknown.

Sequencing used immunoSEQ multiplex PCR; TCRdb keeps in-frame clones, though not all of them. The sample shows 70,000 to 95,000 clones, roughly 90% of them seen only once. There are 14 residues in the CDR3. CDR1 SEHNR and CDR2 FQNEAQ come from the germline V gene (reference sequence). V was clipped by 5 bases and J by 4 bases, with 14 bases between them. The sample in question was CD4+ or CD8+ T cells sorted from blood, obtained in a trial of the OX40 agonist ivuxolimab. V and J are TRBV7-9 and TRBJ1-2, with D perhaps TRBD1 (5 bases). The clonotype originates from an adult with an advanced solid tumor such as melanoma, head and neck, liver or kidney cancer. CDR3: CASSVRDSRYGYTF. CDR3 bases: TGTGCCAGCAGCGTCCGAGACAGCCGCTATGGCTACACCTTC.